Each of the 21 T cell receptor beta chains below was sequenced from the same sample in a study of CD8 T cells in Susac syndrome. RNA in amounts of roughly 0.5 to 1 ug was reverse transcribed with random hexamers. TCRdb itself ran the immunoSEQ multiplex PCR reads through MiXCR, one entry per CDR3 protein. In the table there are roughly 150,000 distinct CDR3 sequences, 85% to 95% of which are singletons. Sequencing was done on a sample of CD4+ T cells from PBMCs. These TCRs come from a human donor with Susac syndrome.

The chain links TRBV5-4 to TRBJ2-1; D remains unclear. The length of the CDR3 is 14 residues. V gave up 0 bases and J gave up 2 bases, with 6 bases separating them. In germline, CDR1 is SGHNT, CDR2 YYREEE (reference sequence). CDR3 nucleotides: TGTGCCAGCAGCTTGGAACCTGCCTACAATGAGCAGTTCTTC. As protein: CASSLEPAYNEQFF.

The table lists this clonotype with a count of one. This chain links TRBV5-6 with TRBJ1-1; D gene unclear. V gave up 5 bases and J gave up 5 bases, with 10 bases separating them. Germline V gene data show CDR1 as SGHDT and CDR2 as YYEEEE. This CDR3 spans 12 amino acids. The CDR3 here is CASSLPRTEAFF. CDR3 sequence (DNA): TGTGCCAGCAGTCTGCCCAGGACTGAAGCTTTCTTT.

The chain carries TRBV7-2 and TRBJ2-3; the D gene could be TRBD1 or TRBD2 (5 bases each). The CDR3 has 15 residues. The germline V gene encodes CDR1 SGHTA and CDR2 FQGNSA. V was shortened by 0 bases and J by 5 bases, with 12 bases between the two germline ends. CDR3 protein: CASSLAGLAQDTQYF. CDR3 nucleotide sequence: TGTGCCAGCAGCTTAGCGGGGCTAGCACAAGATACGCAGTATTTT.

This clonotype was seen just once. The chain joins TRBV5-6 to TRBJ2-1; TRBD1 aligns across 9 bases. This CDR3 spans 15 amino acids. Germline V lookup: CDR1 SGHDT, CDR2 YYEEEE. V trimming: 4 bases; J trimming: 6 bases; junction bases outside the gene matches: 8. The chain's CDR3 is CASSPPGTGSNEQFF. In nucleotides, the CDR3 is TGTGCCAGCAGCCCGCCCGGGACAGGGAGCAATGAGCAGTTCTTC.

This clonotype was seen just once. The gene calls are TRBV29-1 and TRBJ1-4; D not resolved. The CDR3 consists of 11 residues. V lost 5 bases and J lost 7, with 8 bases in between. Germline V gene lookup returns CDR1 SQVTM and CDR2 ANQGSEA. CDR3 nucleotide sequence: TGCAGCGTTTACAGCGGTGAAAAACTGTTTTTT. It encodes CSVYSGEKLFF.

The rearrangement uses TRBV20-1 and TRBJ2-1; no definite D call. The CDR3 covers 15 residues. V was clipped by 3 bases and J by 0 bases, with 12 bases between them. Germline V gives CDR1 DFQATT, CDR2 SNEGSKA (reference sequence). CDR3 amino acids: CSASKLQSSYNEQFF. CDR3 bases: TGCAGTGCTAGTAAACTCCAGAGCTCCTACAATGAGCAGTTCTTC.

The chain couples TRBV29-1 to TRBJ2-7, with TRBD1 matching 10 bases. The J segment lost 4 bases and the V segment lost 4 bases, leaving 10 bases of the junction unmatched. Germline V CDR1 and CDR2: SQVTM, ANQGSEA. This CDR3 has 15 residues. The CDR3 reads CSVGVSRDRGYEQYF. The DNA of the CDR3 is TGCAGCGTTGGAGTGTCCCGGGACAGGGGTTACGAGCAGTACTTC.

In nucleotides, the CDR3 is TGCAGTGCCCCGGCAGGGTTTAATGAAAAACTGTTTTTT. This codes for CSAPAGFNEKLFF. The rearrangement joins TRBV20-1 to TRBJ1-4; a possible D gene is TRBD1 (5 bases). Germline-derived CDR1 and CDR2 are DFQATT and SNEGSKA (reference sequence). The V gene lost 6 bases and the J gene lost 4 bases, with 12 bases spanning the gap. The CDR3 sequence is 13 residues long.

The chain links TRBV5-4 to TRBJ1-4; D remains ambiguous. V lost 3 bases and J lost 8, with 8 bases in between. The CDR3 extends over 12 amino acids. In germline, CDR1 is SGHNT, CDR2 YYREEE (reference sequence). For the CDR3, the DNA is TGTGCCAGCAGCTGGGGAGGGGAAAAACTGTTTTTT. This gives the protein CASSWGGEKLFF.

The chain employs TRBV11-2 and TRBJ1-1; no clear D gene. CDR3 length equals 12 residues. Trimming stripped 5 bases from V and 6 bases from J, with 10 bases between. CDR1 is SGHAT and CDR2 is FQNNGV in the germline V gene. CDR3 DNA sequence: TGTGCCAGCAGCCCAATGGTCCCTGAAGCTTTCTTT. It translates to CASSPMVPEAFF.

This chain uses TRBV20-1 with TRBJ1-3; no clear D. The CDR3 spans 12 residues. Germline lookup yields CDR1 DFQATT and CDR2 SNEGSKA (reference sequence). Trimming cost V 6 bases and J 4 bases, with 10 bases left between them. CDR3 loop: CSAAGFGNTIYF. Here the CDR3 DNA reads TGCAGTGCCGCGGGGTTCGGAAACACCATATATTTT.

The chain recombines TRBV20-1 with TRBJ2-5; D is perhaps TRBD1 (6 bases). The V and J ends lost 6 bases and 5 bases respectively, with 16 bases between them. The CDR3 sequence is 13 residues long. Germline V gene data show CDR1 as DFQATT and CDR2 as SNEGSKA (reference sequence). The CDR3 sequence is CSAAGERTETQYF. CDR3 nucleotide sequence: TGCAGTGCCGCAGGGGAGCGGACCGAGACCCAGTACTTC.

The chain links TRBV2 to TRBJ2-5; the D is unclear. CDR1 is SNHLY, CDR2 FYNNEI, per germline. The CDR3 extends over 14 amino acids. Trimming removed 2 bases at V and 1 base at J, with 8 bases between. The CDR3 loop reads CASSEFAVQETQYF. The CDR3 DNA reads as TGTGCCAGCAGTGAATTCGCGGTCCAAGAGACCCAGTACTTC. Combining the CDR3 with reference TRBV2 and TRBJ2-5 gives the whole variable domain EPEVTQTPSHQVTQMGQEVILRCVPISNHLYFYWYRQILGQKVEFLVSFYNNEISEKSEIFDDQFSVERPDGSNFTLKIRSTKLEDSAMYFCASSEFAVQETQYFGPGTRLLVL.

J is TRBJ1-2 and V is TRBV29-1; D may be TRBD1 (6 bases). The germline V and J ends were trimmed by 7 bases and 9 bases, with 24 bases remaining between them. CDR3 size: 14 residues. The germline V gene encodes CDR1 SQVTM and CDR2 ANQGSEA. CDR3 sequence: CSAGGAGAGLSYTF. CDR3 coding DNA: TGCAGCGCCGGGGGGGCAGGGGCCGGGTTGAGCTACACCTTC.

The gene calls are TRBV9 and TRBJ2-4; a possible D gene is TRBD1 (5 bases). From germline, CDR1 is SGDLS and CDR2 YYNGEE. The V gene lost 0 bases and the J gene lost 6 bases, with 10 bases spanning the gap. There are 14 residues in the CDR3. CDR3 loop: CASSVDPQGNIQYF. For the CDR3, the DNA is TGTGCCAGCAGCGTAGATCCGCAGGGAAACATTCAGTACTTC.

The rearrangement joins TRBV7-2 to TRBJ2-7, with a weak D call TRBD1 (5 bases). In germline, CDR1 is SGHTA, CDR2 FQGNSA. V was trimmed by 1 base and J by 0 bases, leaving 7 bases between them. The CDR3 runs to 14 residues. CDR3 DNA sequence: TGTGCCAGCAGCTTAGATCAGGGCTCCTACGAGCAGTACTTC. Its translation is CASSLDQGSYEQYF.

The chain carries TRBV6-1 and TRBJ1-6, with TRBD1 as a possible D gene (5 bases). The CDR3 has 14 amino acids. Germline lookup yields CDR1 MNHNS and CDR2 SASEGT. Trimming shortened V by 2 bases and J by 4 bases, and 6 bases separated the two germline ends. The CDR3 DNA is TGTGCCAGCAGTGAACAGGGATATAATTCACCCCTCCACTTT. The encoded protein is CASSEQGYNSPLHF.

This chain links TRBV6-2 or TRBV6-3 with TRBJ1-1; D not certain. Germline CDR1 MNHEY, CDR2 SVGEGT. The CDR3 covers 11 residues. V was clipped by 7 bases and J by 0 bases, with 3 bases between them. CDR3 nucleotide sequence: TGTGCCAGCACTTTGAACACTGAAGCTTTCTTT. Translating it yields CASTLNTEAFF.

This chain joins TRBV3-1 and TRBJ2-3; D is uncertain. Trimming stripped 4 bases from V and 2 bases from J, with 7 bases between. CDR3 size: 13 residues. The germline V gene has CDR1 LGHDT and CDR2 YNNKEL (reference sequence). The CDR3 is CASSPEITDTQYF. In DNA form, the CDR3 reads TGTGCCAGCAGCCCCGAAATCACAGATACGCAGTATTTT.

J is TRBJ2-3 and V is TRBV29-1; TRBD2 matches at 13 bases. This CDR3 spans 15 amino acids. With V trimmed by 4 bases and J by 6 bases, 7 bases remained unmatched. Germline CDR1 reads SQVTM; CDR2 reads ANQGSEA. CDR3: CSVGGLAGIFDTQYF. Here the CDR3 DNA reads TGCAGCGTTGGGGGACTAGCGGGGATATTTGATACGCAGTATTTT.

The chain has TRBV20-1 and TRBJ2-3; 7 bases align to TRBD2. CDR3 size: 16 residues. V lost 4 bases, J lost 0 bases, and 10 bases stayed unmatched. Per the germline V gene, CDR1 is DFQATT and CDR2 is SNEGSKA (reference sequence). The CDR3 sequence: CSAKWLAVFSTDTQYF. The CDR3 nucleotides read TGCAGTGCTAAATGGCTAGCGGTTTTCAGCACAGATACGCAGTATTTT.